These T cell receptor beta chains were read from a single sample in a study of T-cell memory formation after mild COVID-19. MiXCR was run by TCRdb on the 5' RACE reads, yielding one entry per CDR3 protein. The sample yields more than 250,000 distinct CDR3 sequences, 15% to 20% seen once. Source material: PBMCs or a T cell subset sorted from them (not recorded which). These receptors came from a young man who had mild COVID-19 (a few samples of this study predate the infection). Cell type and time point are not known. Both conserved end residues are part of each CDR3. The order of the fields is J gene, CDR3 length, D gene, clone size, V gene, CDR3 DNA, CDR3 protein. D genes are given only for firm matches. Some rows mark clone size as missing; the rest say once, few, many or name a class of expanded clone.

TRBJ2-3	14	TRBD2	NA	TRBV6-6	TGTGCCAGCAGGCGTAGCGGGGGCACAGATACGCAGTATTTT	CASRRSGGTDTQYF
TRBJ1-5	15	NA	few	TRBV24-1	TGTGCCACCAGTGATTTGCTAGGTCGCAATCAGCCCCAGCATTTT	CATSDLLGRNQPQHF
TRBJ2-7	14	NA	NA	TRBV28	TGTGCCAGCAGTTCACCCCGGGACACCTACGAGCAGTACTTC	CASSSPRDTYEQYF
TRBJ2-7	14	TRBD1	NA	TRBV12-3/TRBV12-4	TGTGCCAGCAGTTTAGGGGGGACAGCTTACGAGCAGTACTTC	CASSLGGTAYEQYF
TRBJ2-3	14	TRBD2	NA	TRBV20-1	TGCAGTGCCACAGAAGCGGGGGAAACAGATACGCAGTATTTT	CSATEAGETDTQYF
TRBJ2-1	13	NA	few	TRBV7-9	TGTGCCAGCAGCTTAACAGTACCCAATGAGCAGTTCTTC	CASSLTVPNEQFF
TRBJ2-1	14	NA	few	TRBV12-3/TRBV12-4	TGTGCCAGCAGGGAACTAGATGGGGTCGATGAGCAGTTCTTC	CASRELDGVDEQFF
TRBJ2-1	14	NA	few	TRBV5-1	TGCGCCAGCAGCTTGGCCGGGACCACCAATGAGCAGTTCTTC	CASSLAGTTNEQFF
TRBJ1-2	17	TRBD1	few	TRBV20-1	TGCAGTGCTATCTCCCGGGGGGACAGGGGACTGGACTATGGCTACACCTTC	CSAISRGDRGLDYGYTF
TRBJ1-2	12	TRBD1	few	TRBV28	TGTGCCAGCAGTTTCCAGGGGGATGGCTACACCTTC	CASSFQGDGYTF
TRBJ2-5	16	TRBD2	few	TRBV6-2/TRBV6-3	TGTGCCAGCAGTTACGATCCTAGCGGGGACCAAGAGACCCAGTACTTC	CASSYDPSGDQETQYF
TRBJ2-1	14	TRBD1	once	TRBV24-1	TGTGCCACCAGTGACTGGACAGGGGGCGATGAGCAGTTCTTC	CATSDWTGGDEQFF
TRBJ1-6	15	NA	few	TRBV11-2	TGTGCCAGCAGCCCGGGTCCCATAGGAGATTCACCCCTCCACTTT	CASSPGPIGDSPLHF
TRBJ1-1	12	NA	few	TRBV12-3/TRBV12-4	TGTGCCAGCAGTTTCATCCTCAGAGGAGCTTTCTTT	CASSFILRGAFF
TRBJ2-5	16	NA	few	TRBV7-2	TGTGCCAGCAGCTTAGGAGAATCTAGCTCCGGGGAGACCCAGTACTTC	CASSLGESSSGETQYF
TRBJ1-4	12	NA	many	TRBV29-1	TGCAGCGTTGAGGCGGATAATGAAAAACTGTTTTTT	CSVEADNEKLFF
TRBJ1-2	14	TRBD1	NA	TRBV4-3	TGCGCCAGCAGCCAGATGACAGGGACTGGTGGCTACACCTTC	CASSQMTGTGGYTF
TRBJ1-2	13	NA	few	TRBV6-2/TRBV6-3	TGTGCCAGCAGTTACTTGGCCAAGTCTGGCTACACCTTC	CASSYLAKSGYTF
TRBJ2-7	14	NA	NA	TRBV5-1	TGCGCCAGCAGCTCTCCCGGGTCCGCCTACGAGCAGTACTTC	CASSSPGSAYEQYF
TRBJ2-5	15	NA	few	TRBV7-8	TGTGCCAGCACCTTCCCCGGGTCGTCGATAGAGACCCAGTACTTC	CASTFPGSSIETQYF
TRBJ1-1	13	NA	few	TRBV6-6	TGTGCCAGCAATCGGGGGGCGACCACTGAAGCTTTCTTT	CASNRGATTEAFF
TRBJ2-3	17	TRBD1	NA	TRBV14	TGTGCCAGCAGCCAAGAAGTAGGGACAGCAAGCACAGATACGCAGTATTTT	CASSQEVGTASTDTQYF
TRBJ2-3	16	TRBD2	NA	TRBV4-1	TGCGCCAGCAGCCATACCCGAGCGGGGGGCACAGATACGCAGTATTTT	CASSHTRAGGTDTQYF
TRBJ1-5	14	NA	NA	TRBV6-2/TRBV6-3	TGTGCCAGCAGTGAAGGATTGTTTGTGGGGCCCCAGCATTTT	CASSEGLFVGPQHF
TRBJ2-5	13	NA	few	TRBV5-5	TGTGCCAGCAGCTGGACGGGGGAAGAGACCCAGTACTTC	CASSWTGEETQYF
TRBJ2-3	16	TRBD1	few	TRBV6-6	TGTGCCAGCAGTTACGCCCCAACAGGGGGAACAGATACGCAGTATTTT	CASSYAPTGGTDTQYF
TRBJ1-6	13	NA	few	TRBV7-2	TGTGCCAGCAGCTTATTTCAGAATTCACCCCTCCACTTT	CASSLFQNSPLHF
TRBJ1-5	13	TRBD1	NA	TRBV7-9	TGTGCCACGTCGAGTCAGGGGGATCAGCCCCAGCATTTT	CATSSQGDQPQHF
TRBJ1-2	13	TRBD1	once	TRBV29-1	TGCAGCACAACCCCCGGGACAGCTGCCGGCTACACCTTC	CSTTPGTAAGYTF
TRBJ1-2	14	NA	NA	TRBV21-1	TGTGCCAGCAGCTCCCCAGGGGGGGCGGGTGGCTACACCTTC	CASSSPGGAGGYTF
TRBJ2-1	13	TRBD2	many	TRBV5-1	TGCGCCAGCAGCCCTAGCGGGGGCGACCTAGGGTTCTTC	CASSPSGGDLGFF
TRBJ1-4	14	TRBD1	few	TRBV4-1	TGCGCCAGCAGCCAAGGGACAGGGGATGAAAAACTGTTTTTT	CASSQGTGDEKLFF
TRBJ1-6	14	NA	NA	TRBV9	TGTGCCAGCAGCGTCGAAACCGGAGCTTCACCCCTCCACTTT	CASSVETGASPLHF
TRBJ2-5	17	NA	NA	TRBV4-3	TGCGCCAGCAGCCAGGGTTCGGGGGGCGTGATCCAAGAGACCCAGTACTTC	CASSQGSGGVIQETQYF
TRBJ2-1	15	TRBD1	NA	TRBV20-1	TGCAGTGCTAGAGATCTCTACAGGGGCAACAATGAGCAGTTCTTC	CSARDLYRGNNEQFF
TRBJ1-1	14	NA	NA	TRBV27	TGTGCCAGCAGTTTCGACCGAACAAGTCGGGAAGCTTTCTTT	CASSFDRTSREAFF
TRBJ1-1	16	NA	NA	TRBV19	TGTGCCAGTAGTATCACTGGGCGGGGGCCGAACACTGAAGCTTTCTTT	CASSITGRGPNTEAFF
TRBJ1-1	14	NA	few	TRBV7-3	TGTGCCAGCAGCCCCGGGACCCCCGACGCTGAAGCTTTCTTT	CASSPGTPDAEAFF
TRBJ2-3	16	NA	NA	TRBV9	TGTGCCAGCAGCGTAGACGACCGACGTACCACAGATACGCAGTATTTT	CASSVDDRRTTDTQYF
TRBJ1-2	14	NA	NA	TRBV7-9	TGTGCCAGCAGCTTAGTCGCAGCCTTCTATGGCTACACCTTC	CASSLVAAFYGYTF
TRBJ2-1	15	TRBD2	many	TRBV6-5	TGTGCCAGCAGTCAAGGGACTAGTCGAGGGAATGAGCAGTTCTTC	CASSQGTSRGNEQFF
TRBJ1-1	14	NA	few	TRBV5-1	TGCGCCAGCAGCCCGGACGTAGCGAACACTGAAGCTTTCTTT	CASSPDVANTEAFF
TRBJ1-1	12	NA	NA	TRBV5-6	TGTGCCAGCAGCTTGGGAGTAGGGGGAGCTTTCTTT	CASSLGVGGAFF
TRBJ1-1	15	NA	few	TRBV7-2	TGTGCCAGCAGCTTAGCCCCCGGGACTAGGGTGTTAGCTTTCTTT	CASSLAPGTRVLAFF
TRBJ2-7	14	TRBD1	few	TRBV5-1	TGCGCCAGCAGCTCAACAGGGGTCGGATACGAGCAGTACTTC	CASSSTGVGYEQYF
TRBJ1-5	13	NA	NA	TRBV2	TGTGCCAGCGCCCCGACCCTCAATCAGCCCCAGCATTTT	CASAPTLNQPQHF
TRBJ2-1	17	NA	few	TRBV7-8	TGTGCCAGCAGCTCACTTATATTGGGACTCCGCTACAATGAGCAGTTCTTC	CASSSLILGLRYNEQFF
TRBJ1-5	14	NA	NA	TRBV19	TGTGCCAGTAGTATTGGGCAGAATAATCAGCCCCAGCATTTT	CASSIGQNNQPQHF
TRBJ2-3	18	TRBD1	few	TRBV4-3	TGCGCCAGCAGCCAAGATTCCGGAGGGACAGGTGGCACAGATACGCAGTATTTT	CASSQDSGGTGGTDTQYF
TRBJ2-1	15	NA	NA	TRBV9	TGTGCCAGCAGCGTTCGCGGGGCACCCTACAATGAGCAGTTCTTC	CASSVRGAPYNEQFF
TRBJ1-5	16	NA	NA	TRBV19	TGTGCCAGTAGCCATAATAGGGGGTCTAGCAATCAGCCCCAGCATTTT	CASSHNRGSSNQPQHF
TRBJ2-1	14	NA	many	TRBV24-1	TGTGCCACCAGTTTAGACAGGATGGACAATGAGCAGTTCTTC	CATSLDRMDNEQFF
TRBJ1-5	15	NA	few	TRBV20-1	TGCAGTGTCGGGCGGGCCCGTGGGAGCAATCAGCCCCAGCATTTT	CSVGRARGSNQPQHF